The clone carrying this TCR beta chain has more than one count but fewer than ten. Deletions cut 4 bases from V and 2 bases from J, with 6 bases between. Germline V gene data show CDR1 as SGHTA and CDR2 as FQGNSA. The CDR3 is made up of 13 amino acids. These data come from a study of T-cell reconstitution after alpha-beta-depleted transplantation in children. The TCRbeta library incorporated unique molecular identifiers. TCRdb re-derived calls from the PCR reads in MiXCR, one entry per CDR3 protein. The table records about 500,000 distinct CDR3 sequences, approximately 32% of them present only once. Specimen: PBMCs from the stem cell graft donor, collected from the stem cell graft. This clonotype was obtained from a human donor who donated a stem cell graft to a child with aplastic anemia. The chain recombines TRBV7-2 with TRBJ1-5; D is uncertain. The DNA of the CDR3 is TGTGCCAGCAGCTCTAGCGGCAATCAGCCCCAGCATTTT. Translating gives CASSSSGNQPQHF.